These 27 T cell receptor beta chains were sequenced from one sample in a study of tumor-infiltrating lymphocytes in primary liver carcinoma. Starting from approximately 500 ng of total RNA, TCR beta cDNA was produced with a primer in the constant region. Three nested multiplex PCR rounds of slightly modified ARM-PCR generated TCR beta libraries. The study ran its first two PCR rounds for around 9 cycles each, using TRBV1-TRBV30 forward primers and a C-beta reverse primer. TCRdb passed the multiplex PCR reads through MiXCR, listing each CDR3 protein once. This sample has some 180,000 distinct CDR3 sequences, with around four fifths found just once. Without any cell sorting, roughly 20-32 mg of bulk tissue yielded co-extracted RNA and DNA. The sample was tumor tissue from primary liver carcinoma. The receptors were sampled from a man aged 35 to 55 with primary liver carcinoma and hepatitis B virus infection.

This clonotype appeared once. This rearrangement joins TRBV28 to TRBJ2-3; 7 nucleotides agree with TRBD1. The trim removed 2 bases at V and 1 base at J, leaving 6 bases unmatched. This CDR3 contains 16 residues. Germline V gene sequence: CDR1 MDHEN, CDR2 SYDVKM. This CDR3 is CASSLRTGPCTDTQYF. CDR3 DNA: TGTGCCAGCAGTTTAAGGACAGGTCCCTGCACAGATACGCAGTATTTT.

As to this clonotype: Possible read error: a much larger clone is one base away. This rearrangement joins TRBV28 to TRBJ2-5; D possibly corresponds to TRBD1 (6 bases). V was clipped by 6 bases and J by 4 bases, with 21 bases between them. CDR1 MDHEN and CDR2 SYDVKM come from the germline V gene. The CDR3 runs 16 residues. In DNA form, the CDR3 reads TGTGCCAGCAGGCAGGGGCCAATAAGGGGGAGAGAGACCCAGTACTTC. This codes for CASRQGPIRGRETQYF.

With regard to this clonotype: Its ends do not fully match the called genes, so a read error is possible. V is TRBV29-1 and J is TRBJ2-5; the D gene could be TRBD1 or TRBD2 (5 bases each). The CDR3 is 15 amino acids. Germline CDR1 and CDR2: SQVTM and ANQGSEA. The CDR3 loop reads CSVEGPMRLQETQYF. The CDR3 DNA reads TGCAGCGTTGAGGGACCCATGAGGCTCCAAGAGACCCAGTATTTC. Using reference TRBV29-1 and TRBJ2-5 for the parts outside the CDR3, the full variable domain is SAVISQKPSRDICQRGTSLTIQCQVDSQVTMMFWYRQQPGQSLTLIATANQGSEATYESGFVIDKFPISRPNLTFSTLTVSNMSPEDSSIYLCSVEGPMRLQETQYFGPGTRLLVL.

This clonotype was seen only once. Germline is not matched at one junction end, which may reflect a read error. The V and J genes are TRBV29-1 and TRBJ2-4; D not certain. This CDR3 is 13 amino acids long. Germline lookup yields CDR1 SQVTM and CDR2 ANQGSEA. The CDR3 loop reads CSVEEPGHNIQYF. As DNA, the CDR3 is TGCAGCGTTGAAGAGCCCGGTCATAACATTCAGTATTTC.

With respect to this clonotype: Germline and junction disagree at one end, which may indicate a read error. The chain is built from TRBV4-3 and TRBJ2-4; possibly TRBD1 or TRBD2 for D (5 bases each). Germline V CDR1 and CDR2: LGHNA, YSLEER. This CDR3 spans 16 amino acids. This CDR3 is CASSQNDSLAKNIQHF. The CDR3 DNA follows: TGCGCCAGCAGCCAAAATGACAGCCTAGCCAAAAACATTCAGCACTTC.

This clonotype has only one observation. The genes are TRBV4-2 and TRBJ1-1, with no clear D. This CDR3 has 14 residues. The V end lost 5 bases, the J end lost 6 bases, and 16 bases lay between the germline ends. The germline V gene has CDR1 LGHNA and CDR2 YNFKEQ. CDR3 coding DNA: TGTGCCAGCAGCACAAACCAGAAAGGTGCTGAAGCTTTCTTT. It translates to CASSTNQKGAEAFF.

V and J are TRBV9 and TRBJ2-3; TRBD1 is a possible D gene (5 bases). This CDR3 region has 13 residues. Trimming took off 5 bases at V and 2 bases at J, with 9 bases between the two ends. Germline-derived CDR1 and CDR2 are SGDLS and YYNGEE. CDR3 bases: TGTGCCAGCAGAGGGGATGACACAGATACGCAGTATTTT. It specifies CASRGDDTDTQYF. Variable domain in full (rest from reference TRBV9 and TRBJ2-3): DSGVTQTPKHLITATGQRVTLRCSPRSGDLSVYWYQQSLDQGLQFLIQYYNGEERAKGNILERFSAQQFPDLHSELNLSSLELGDSALYFCASRGDDTDTQYFGPGTRLTVL.

The rearrangement uses TRBV5-4 and TRBJ2-7, with a weak D call TRBD2 (5 bases). CDR1 and CDR2 from the germline V gene are SGHNT and YYREEE (reference sequence). The CDR3 is 13 amino acids. Trimming took 8 bases from V and 0 from J, leaving 12 bases between them. CDR3 sequence reads: CARSGRGSYEQYF. In DNA, the CDR3 is TGTGCCAGGAGCGGACGGGGCTCCTACGAGCAGTACTTC. Complete variable domain (other parts from reference TRBV5-4 and TRBJ2-7): ETGVTQSPTHLIKTRGQQVTLRCSSQSGHNTVSWYQQALGQGPQFIFQYYREEENGRGNFPPRFSGLQFPNYSSELNVNALELDDSALYLCARSGRGSYEQYFGPGTRLTVT.

With regard to this clonotype: One base away lies a much larger clone, so this may be a sequencing read error. The V gene is TRBV7-9, the J gene TRBJ2-1; D perhaps matches TRBD2 (6 bases). Germline CDR1 is SEHNR and CDR2 is FQNEAQ (reference sequence). The V end was cut by 5 bases, the J end by 1 base, with 15 bases between. This CDR3 has 16 amino acids. CDR3: CASSPSGAPSYNEQFF. CDR3 nucleotide sequence: TGTGCCAGCAGCCCCTCGGGAGCACCTTCCTACAATGAGCAGTTCTTC.

Of note for this clonotype: The germline gene is not matched at one end of the junction; a read error may be the cause. CDR3 nucleotides: TGTGCCAGCAGCCCTGGGCTAGGGCACCACAATGTGCAGTTCTTC. Translation gives CASSPGLGHHNVQFF. The rearrangement uses TRBV4-2 and TRBJ2-1, with D unclear. This CDR3 is built from 15 residues. Per the germline V gene, CDR1 is LGHNA and CDR2 is YNFKEQ.

Of note for this clonotype: One end of the junction fails to match germline, which may point to a read error. The chain employs TRBV30 and TRBJ2-7, with D perhaps TRBD1 (5 bases). Germline CDR1 is GTSNPN and CDR2 is SVGIG (reference sequence). This CDR3 contains 13 residues. The chain's CDR3 is CAWSGSRAYEHYF. CDR3 in DNA: TGTGCCTGGAGTGGAAGCAGGGCCTACGAGCATTACTTC.

V usage is TRBV29-1 and J usage is TRBJ1-2, with D possibly TRBD1 on 5 matching bases. Trimming cost V 1 base and J 14 bases, with 23 bases left between them. The CDR3 has 14 amino acids. Germline V gives CDR1 SQVTM, CDR2 ANQGSEA. CDR3 coding DNA: TGCAGCGTTGAAGTGGAAGAAGGGGTGGATGGCCATACCTTC. This sequence encodes CSVEVEEGVDGHTF.

Concerning this clonotype itself: Because it lacks the conserved phenylalanine or tryptophan at the end, this CDR3 is likely a read error. No DNA is shown, since the ends of the CDR3 on it are uncertain; the CDR3 is the one TCRdb lists. The rearrangement links TRBV25-1 to TRBJ1-1; whether TRBD1, the table's D call, matches the DNA was not checked. Germline CDR1 is MGHDK and CDR2 is SYGVNS. The CDR3 sequence runs 14 residues, both termini included. The CDR3 reads CASTGDRGLTEAFA.

About this clonotype: A much larger clone is a single base away; this may be a read error. This chain links TRBV30 with TRBJ1-1; D is unclear. The CDR3 spans 13 residues. Trimming took off 1 base at V and 3 bases at J, with 9 bases between the two ends. Germline CDR1 and CDR2: GTSNPN and SVGIG (reference sequence). CDR3 nucleotide sequence: TGTGCCTGGAGTGCCCTCAGAGACACTGAAGCTTTCTTT. Protein sequence: CAWSALRDTEAFF.

This chain uses TRBV5-4 with TRBJ2-3; D is undetermined. The ends were cut back, 6 bases at V and 3 bases at J, with 23 bases in the middle. Per germline, CDR1 SGHNT and CDR2 YYREEE (reference sequence). The CDR3 contains 17 residues. DNA for the CDR3: TGTGCCAGCATTAACAGAGCCTCCGGAATTAGAACAGATACGCAGTATTTT. This codes for CASINRASGIRTDTQYF.

About this clonotype itself: As the CDR3 is not closed by the conserved phenylalanine or tryptophan, this likely results from a read error. V is TRBV14 and J is TRBJ2-1, with no clear D. Germline lookup yields CDR1 SGHDN and CDR2 FVKESK. The CDR3 spans 16 residues. Trimming pared 6 bases from V and 5 bases from J, leaving 20 bases between. The CDR3 DNA reads as TGTGCCAGCAGTGCCGCAGTGGGATGGGTAAACAATGAGCAGTTCATC. It yields the protein CASSAAVGWVNNEQFI.

A word on this clonotype: As the CDR3 is not closed by the conserved phenylalanine or tryptophan, this likely results from a read error. The rearrangement joins TRBV29-1 to TRBJ2-3, with 7 bases that match TRBD2. This CDR3 region has 15 residues. From germline, CDR1 is SQVTM and CDR2 ANQGSEA. CDR3 amino acids: CSVESGAGITDSQYY. DNA of the CDR3: TGCAGCGTTGAGAGCGGGGCCGGCATCACAGATTCGCAGTATTAT.

A word on this clonotype: The junction differs from germline at one of its ends, possibly a read error. The chain joins TRBV4-2 to TRBJ1-5, with D possibly being TRBD1 (6 bases). The CDR3 loop spans 14 amino acids. The V gene's germline CDR1 is LGHNA and CDR2 YNFKEQ. Here the CDR3 DNA reads TGCGCCAGCAGCCAAGTTAGAGGGGGTCAGCCCCAGCATTTT. Its protein is CASSQVRGGQPQHF.

The CDR3 protein is CSARTLAGGREQYF. CDR3 sequence (DNA): TGCAGTGCTAGGACCTTAGCGGGAGGGCGCGAGCAGTACTTC. This sequence joins TRBV20-1 and TRBJ2-7; 11 bases line up with TRBD2. V was pared by 3 bases and J by 6 bases, with 7 bases of the junction left unmatched. CDR1 and CDR2 from the germline V gene are DFQATT and SNEGSKA (reference sequence). The CDR3 is 14 residues long.

With regard to this clonotype: A much larger clonotype is one base distant, so this may be a read error. The chain employs TRBV7-9 and TRBJ2-1, with 8 bases aligning to TRBD2. The CDR3 loop spans 12 amino acids. Germline CDR1 SEHNR, CDR2 FQNEAQ (reference sequence). The ends lost 8 bases at V and 6 bases at J; junction bases unmatched: 3. CDR3 in DNA: TGTGCCAGCGGCAGCGGGAGCAATGAGCAGTTCTTC. This translates into CASGSGSNEQFF.

Of note for this clonotype: The junction differs from germline at one of its ends, possibly a read error. The chain carries TRBV6-5 and TRBJ2-7, with 7 bases aligning to TRBD2. There are 13 residues in the CDR3. Per germline, CDR1 MNHEY and CDR2 SVGAGI. In nucleotides, the CDR3 is TGTGTCAGCATCGGACTAGTTGGGTGCGAGCAGTACTTC. Protein: CVSIGLVGCEQYF.

Regarding this clonotype: The junction shows a germline mismatch at one end, possibly a read error. This chain connects TRBV15 to TRBJ2-5; D possibly corresponds to TRBD2 (5 bases). The CDR3 is made up of 16 amino acids. The germline V gene has CDR1 LNHNV and CDR2 YYDKDF (reference sequence). The CDR3 loop reads CATSSDGRGLQETQYF. The CDR3 region has the DNA TGTGCCACCAGCAGCGATGGCCGAGGACTCCAAGAAACCCAGTACTTC.

About this clonotype itself: This likely comes from a read error, as the CDR3 has no conserved phenylalanine or tryptophan at its end. The V and J genes are TRBV29-1 and TRBJ2-1, with 11 bases fitting TRBD2. The germline gives CDR1 SQVTM, CDR2 ANQGSEA. CDR3 length equals 15 residues. Written as DNA, the CDR3 is TGCAGCGTTGGACTAGCGGGAAGGTTCTACAATAAGCAGTTCTTA. Its protein is CSVGLAGRFYNKQFL.

Regarding this clonotype: This may be a read error: a much more frequent sequence differs by one nucleotide. This chain uses TRBV6-4 with TRBJ2-3; D remains unclear. V was shortened by 2 bases and J by 2 bases, with 11 bases between the two germline ends. The CDR3 loop spans 15 amino acids. Germline CDR1 and CDR2: MRHNA and SNTAGT. The CDR3: CASSDGEDLTDTQYF. In DNA form, the CDR3 reads TGTGCCAGCAGTGACGGTGAGGATCTCACAGATACGCAGTATTTT.

As regards this clonotype: The conserved phenylalanine or tryptophan normally closing the CDR3 is absent here, so this likely arose from a read error. The chain links TRBV11-2 to TRBJ2-2; D perhaps matches TRBD1 (6 bases). The CDR3 has 17 amino acids. Germline CDR1 reads SGHAT; CDR2 reads FQNNGV. The CDR3 protein is CARSLDHRGRDTGKLFY. In nucleotides, the CDR3 is TGTGCCCGCAGCTTAGATCATCGGGGTAGGGACACCGGTAAGCTGTTTTAT.

Remarks on this clonotype: A read error may produce the germline difference seen at one junction end. V gene TRBV6-2 or TRBV6-3 combines with J gene TRBJ2-1, with unresolved D. The CDR3 totals 15 residues. Germline V CDR1 and CDR2: MNHEY, SVGEGT. CDR3 in DNA: TGTGCCAGCAGTCTCCTGAACGGAGCCTACAATGAGCAATTCTTC. Protein product: CASSLLNGAYNEQFF.

The chain has TRBV12-3 or TRBV12-4 and TRBJ2-1; tentatively, D is TRBD1 (5 bases). V was cut by 5 bases and J by 7 bases, with 12 bases left in between. This CDR3 has 13 residues. CDR3 sequence: CASSLRQINEQFF. In DNA form, the CDR3 reads TGTGCCAGCAGTCTCAGACAGATTAATGAGCAGTTCTTC.